These 13 T cell receptor beta chains were all obtained from the same sample, sequenced in a study of CD8+CD57+ T cells in acquired aplastic anemia. TCR beta VDJ and CDR3 profiling used genomic DNA as template. One entry per CDR3 protein, called by TCRdb with MiXCR from the reads. The data hold 98,000 or so distinct CDR3 sequences, with 50% to 65% observed a single time. Sequencing was performed on sorted CD4+, CD8+, or CD8+CD57+ T cells (not recorded which) from PBMCs. The source of these receptors is a human donor in good health, serving as a control.

In the case of this clonotype: Compared with germline, one end of the junction differs, possibly owing to a read error. The chain couples TRBV20-1 to TRBJ2-7; D is tentatively TRBD1 or TRBD2 (5 bases each). This CDR3 has 13 residues. Germline V lookup: CDR1 DFQATT, CDR2 SNEGSKA (reference sequence). The CDR3 nucleotides read TGCAGTGCTGGAGAGGGGCAGGACTACGAGCAGTACTTC. Residues: CSAGEGQDYEQYF.

This chain joins TRBV10-3 and TRBJ1-5, with 11 bases identical to TRBD1. Germline CDR1 ENHRY, CDR2 SYGVKD. This CDR3 spans 15 amino acids. Trimming cost V 6 bases and J 6 bases; bases outside gene matches: 7. In nucleotides, the CDR3 is TGTGCCATCAGACTGGGACAGGGGGATGGTCAGCCCCAGCATTTT. This gives the protein CAIRLGQGDGQPQHF.

This clonotype has a count of ten or more. The V and J genes are TRBV3-1 and TRBJ2-5; the match to TRBD2 covers 11 bases. From germline, CDR1 is LGHDT and CDR2 YNNKEL (reference sequence). V was clipped by 2 bases and J by 3 bases; unmatched bases: 2. There are 15 residues in the CDR3. The CDR3 DNA sequence: TGTGCCAGCAGCCAACCACTAGCGGGAGAAGAGACCCAGTACTTC. It codes for CASSQPLAGEETQYF.

In this sample, this clonotype turned up many times. V usage is TRBV4-3 and J usage is TRBJ2-1; 11 bases agree with TRBD1. CDR1 and CDR2 from the germline V gene are LGHNA and YSLEER. J gave up 2 bases and V 0 bases, and 3 bases lay outside the gene matches. CDR3 length: 17 amino acids. DNA of the CDR3: TGCGCCAGCAGCCAAGACCGGACAGGGGGCACCTACAATGAGCAGTTCTTC. This sequence encodes CASSQDRTGGTYNEQFF.

This chain joins TRBV9 and TRBJ1-2; D is ambiguous. This CDR3 contains 12 residues. Germline V gene lookup returns CDR1 SGDLS and CDR2 YYNGEE. Trimming stripped 0 bases from V and 8 bases from J, with 8 bases between. The CDR3 spells CASSVGVGGYTF. CDR3 nucleotide sequence: TGTGCCAGCAGCGTAGGGGTTGGAGGCTACACCTTC.

This clonotype was seen more than once but under ten times. V is TRBV25-1 and J is TRBJ2-4; D could derive from TRBD1 or TRBD2 (6 bases each). Trimming pared 6 bases from V and 3 bases from J, leaving 21 bases between. This CDR3 is 17 amino acids long. Germline V gene data show CDR1 as MGHDK and CDR2 as SYGVNS. The CDR3 DNA reads as TGTGCCAGCAGCTTAGCCGGGGGCAGGGGAGACAAAAACATTCAGTACTTC. It translates to CASSLAGGRGDKNIQYF.

This clonotype was recorded a few times. The chain carries TRBV27 and TRBJ1-1; D is unclear. V gave up 3 bases and J gave up 2 bases, with 10 bases separating them. The CDR3 runs 14 residues. Germline V CDR1 and CDR2: MNHEY, SMNVEV (reference sequence). CDR3 nucleotides: TGTGCCAGCAGTTTCGGTGTGCTTAACACTGAAGCTTTCTTT. It is translated as CASSFGVLNTEAFF.

This clonotype was detected ten times or more. The chain uses TRBV6-2 or TRBV6-3 and TRBJ2-3; D is undetermined. The CDR3 runs to 11 residues. Germline CDR1 reads MNHEY; CDR2 reads SVGEGT. V lost 0 bases and J 11 bases, leaving 6 bases between the germline ends. Here the CDR3 reads CASSYSWMQYF. CDR3 sequence (DNA): TGTGCCAGCAGTTACTCGTGGATGCAGTATTTT.

Concerning this clonotype: At one end, the junction sequence differs from germline, possibly due to a read error. This chain uses TRBV5-4 with TRBJ1-2; 8 bases agree with TRBD1. The CDR3 runs to 18 residues. The germline gives CDR1 SGHNT, CDR2 YYREEE (reference sequence). The chain's CDR3 is CANSLGQPGQDFNYGYTF. In DNA, the CDR3 is TGTGCCAACAGCTTGGGCCAACCGGGACAGGATTTTAACTATGGCTACACCTTC.

The rearrangement uses TRBV15 and TRBJ1-1, with 7 bases matching TRBD1. The CDR3 contains 14 residues. Germline-derived CDR1 and CDR2 are LNHNV and YYDKDF (reference sequence). The junction had 6 bases not matched to a gene; V was cut back by 3 bases and J by 5 bases. The chain's CDR3 is CATSSNRGMTEAFF. CDR3 DNA sequence: TGTGCCACCAGCAGTAACAGGGGTATGACTGAAGCTTTCTTT.

The chain combines TRBV12-3 or TRBV12-4 with TRBJ1-2, with D unresolved. The CDR3 contains 15 residues. Trimming stripped 4 bases from V and 7 bases from J, with 19 bases between. The CDR3 loop is CASSWGGSFDVGYTF. The CDR3 DNA reads as TGTGCCAGCAGTTGGGGAGGCAGTTTTGATGTTGGCTACACCTTC.

The chain has TRBV7-6 and TRBJ1-5; D might be TRBD1 (5 bases). The germline V and J ends were trimmed by 4 bases and 3 bases, with 7 bases remaining between them. Germline loops: CDR1 SGHVS, CDR2 FNYEAQ. The CDR3 totals 13 residues. CDR3 in DNA: TGTGCCAGCAGCTGGGGGTTCAATCAGCCCCAGCATTTT. The encoded protein is CASSWGFNQPQHF.

The V call is TRBV25-1, the J call TRBJ2-3; 10 bases map to TRBD1. Unmatched junction bases numbered 2, after V lost 5 bases and J lost 6 bases. This CDR3 contains 13 residues. Per germline, CDR1 MGHDK and CDR2 SYGVNS. The CDR3 DNA reads TGTGCCAGCAGTCGGACAGGGGGGGATACGCAGTATTTT. This sequence encodes CASSRTGGDTQYF.